The 31 T cell receptor beta chains below all came from one sample that was sequenced in a study of Graves' ophthalmopathy and Graves' hyperthyroidism. TCR beta CDR3 amplification used RNA transcripts. HTBI-primed first-round RT-PCR preceded second-round multiplex PCR. From the multiplex PCR reads, TCRdb called clonotypes with MiXCR, one entry per CDR3 protein. The table records 500,000 to 800,000 distinct CDR3 sequences, about 40% of them present only once. Sequenced sample: peripheral blood. These receptors were collected from an adult man with Graves' ophthalmopathy.

About this clonotype itself: Since a much larger clone is just one base distant, this may be a read error. This chain uses TRBV12-1 with TRBJ1-1. TRBV12-1 is designated a pseudogene. The CDR3 contains 15 residues. The CDR3 loop is CASSFHGDGNTEAFF. Here the CDR3 DNA reads TGTGCCAGCAGCTTTCACGGCGACGGGAACACTGAAGCTTTCTTT.

The V gene is TRBV15, the J gene TRBJ1-5; no firm D call. The ends were cut back, 3 bases at V and 2 bases at J, with 8 bases in the middle. The CDR3 spans 14 residues. The germline gives CDR1 LNHNV, CDR2 YYDKDF (reference sequence). The CDR3 loop reads CATSSDWGNQPQHF. In DNA, the CDR3 is TGTGCCACCAGCAGCGACTGGGGCAATCAGCCCCAGCATTTT.

This clonotype was recorded at least ten times. The rearrangement joins TRBV29-1 to TRBJ2-7; 9 positions match TRBD1. Germline lookup yields CDR1 SQVTM and CDR2 ANQGSEA. This CDR3 contains 13 residues. With V trimmed by 7 bases and J by 3 bases, 7 bases remained unmatched. In DNA form, the CDR3 reads TGCAGCGCTCTCCTGGGACAGGGCTACGAGCAGTACTTC. It translates to CSALLGQGYEQYF.

V usage is TRBV10-3 and J usage is TRBJ1-4, with 7 bases identical to TRBD1. In germline, CDR1 is ENHRY, CDR2 SYGVKD. This CDR3 contains 12 residues. CDR3 DNA sequence: TGTGTCAGCAGTGTCAGGGGGGAAAAACTGTTTTTT. The encoded protein is CVSSVRGEKLFF.

There are many counts of this clonotype. The chain links TRBV10-3 to TRBJ1-1; a possible D gene is TRBD1 (6 bases). The germline V and J ends were trimmed by 8 bases and 4 bases, with 11 bases remaining between them. There are 12 residues in the CDR3. Per the germline V gene, CDR1 is ENHRY and CDR2 is SYGVKD. The CDR3 DNA sequence: TGTGCCATCGGACAGTTGGGCACTGAAGCTTTCTTT. Protein product: CAIGQLGTEAFF.

This clonotype appeared many times. The V gene is TRBV9, the J gene TRBJ1-1; 10 bases line up with TRBD1. The CDR3 runs 18 residues. Per germline, CDR1 SGDLS and CDR2 YYNGEE. Germline trimming cut 0 bases from V and 1 base from J; bases unmatched to any gene: 9. DNA of the CDR3: TGTGCCAGCAGCGTAGCTGACAGGGGGCTGGTATGGAACACTGAAGCTTTCTTT. This codes for CASSVADRGLVWNTEAFF.

The chain has TRBV27 and TRBJ2-7; perhaps TRBD2 as D (6 bases). CDR1 is MNHEY and CDR2 is SMNVEV in the germline V gene (reference sequence). The V end was cut by 4 bases, the J end by 9 bases, with 13 bases between. The CDR3 length is 12 residues. CDR3 sequence: CASSSSLGGQYF. The CDR3 coding sequence is TGTGCCAGCAGTTCCAGCTTGGGGGGGCAGTACTTC.

This chain uses TRBV9 with TRBJ1-1, with 7 bases fitting TRBD1. This CDR3 has 14 amino acids. Germline CDR1 reads SGDLS; CDR2 reads YYNGEE. The V segment lost 5 bases and the J segment 5 bases; nucleotides outside the gene matches: 9. The CDR3 region is CASSYSDRATEAFF. As DNA, the CDR3 is TGTGCCAGCAGTTACTCAGACAGGGCAACTGAAGCTTTCTTT.

This clonotype was detected ten times or more. The V call is TRBV20-1, the J call TRBJ2-7; D perhaps matches TRBD1 (5 bases). Germline lookup yields CDR1 DFQATT and CDR2 SNEGSKA (reference sequence). This CDR3 has 13 amino acids. V dropped 6 bases and J dropped 2 bases, with 14 bases sitting between them. The CDR3 bases are TGCAGTGCCACAGGCCACGGGCCCTACGAGCAGTACTTC. Protein: CSATGHGPYEQYF.

This clonotype showed up many times. The chain employs TRBV13 and TRBJ1-6, with 7 bases that match TRBD1. The V gene end was trimmed by 5 bases and the J gene end by 3 bases; junction bases not matched to a gene: 7. The CDR3 has 16 amino acids. The germline V gene encodes CDR1 PRHDT and CDR2 FYEKMQ (reference sequence). The CDR3 sequence is CASSLDRVLYNSPLHF. Written as DNA, the CDR3 is TGTGCCAGCAGCCTCGACAGGGTCCTCTATAATTCACCCCTCCACTTT.

This clonotype was detected ten times or more. The rearrangement uses TRBV12-3 or TRBV12-4 and TRBJ2-7; 7 positions agree with TRBD2. The CDR3 is 15 amino acids. The J segment lost 4 bases and the V segment lost 4 bases, leaving 10 bases of the junction unmatched. CDR3 nucleotides: TGTGCCAGCAGTTACAGCGGGGTGGCCGCTTACGAGCAGTACTTC. Its protein product is CASSYSGVAAYEQYF.

The chain has TRBV7-8 and TRBJ2-7, with a tentative D call TRBD2 (6 bases). The last part of the DNA fits TRBJ2-1 better; the J call may be wrong. This CDR3 is 14 amino acids long. Looked up from germline, CDR1 is SGHVS and CDR2 is FQNEAQ. DNA for the CDR3: TGTGCCAGCAGGGCGAGACTAGGGCTCAATGAGCAGTTCTTC. This translates into CASRARLGLNEQFF.

In DNA form, the CDR3 reads TGTGCCATCAGTCGGGAGGGAGGGACCTACGAGCAGTACTTC. Translating gives CAISREGGTYEQYF. The chain combines TRBV10-3 with TRBJ2-7, with 8 bases aligning to TRBD2. J lost 2 bases, V lost 5 bases, and 5 bases had no gene match. Germline V gene data show CDR1 as ENHRY and CDR2 as SYGVKD. The CDR3 is 14 amino acids.

This clonotype was detected many times. The CDR3 DNA reads TGTGCCAGCAGCCCTGGATCCAACACTGAAGCTTTCTTT. Translating it yields CASSPGSNTEAFF. The rearrangement uses TRBV5-6 and TRBJ1-1; D unresolved. Trimming cost V 4 bases and J 2 bases, with 9 bases left between them. This CDR3 contains 13 residues. Germline V lookup: CDR1 SGHDT, CDR2 YYEEEE.

The J gene is TRBJ1-3, the V gene TRBV2; D is possibly TRBD1 (5 bases). The V and J ends lost 2 bases and 7 bases respectively, with 9 bases between them. Germline CDR1 reads SNHLY; CDR2 reads FYNNEI. The CDR3 contains 13 residues. CDR3 sequence reads: CASSEQGMNTIYF. CDR3 nucleotide sequence: TGTGCCAGCAGTGAACAGGGCATGAACACCATATATTTT.

The chain recombines TRBV30 with TRBJ2-7; tentative D call: TRBD2 (5 bases). The CDR3 is 12 residues long. The ends were cut back, 7 bases at V and 0 bases at J, with 10 bases in the middle. CDR1 and CDR2 from the germline V gene are GTSNPN and SVGIG (reference sequence). CDR3 in amino acids: CAFVGSSYEQYF. In nucleotides, the CDR3 is TGTGCCTTTGTAGGGAGCTCCTACGAGCAGTACTTC.

In its sample, this clonotype was seen many times. The gene calls are TRBV5-5 and TRBJ1-1, with D possibly TRBD1 on 6 matching bases. The CDR3 sequence is 15 residues long. The V gene's germline CDR1 is SGHKS and CDR2 YYEKEE (reference sequence). The ends were cut back, 4 bases at V and 5 bases at J, with 18 bases in the middle. The CDR3 protein is CASSPTGARVTEAFF. The DNA of the CDR3 is TGTGCCAGCAGCCCCACGGGGGCGCGGGTTACTGAAGCTTTCTTT.

Remarks on this clonotype: A much larger clonotype is one base distant, so this may be a read error. The chain joins TRBV10-3 to TRBJ2-5, with a tentative D call TRBD2 (5 bases). CDR1 is ENHRY and CDR2 is SYGVKD in the germline V gene. The CDR3 loop spans 13 amino acids. V was trimmed by 10 bases and J by 5 bases, leaving 17 bases between them. CDR3 bases: TGTGCCACCAGATTGACTGGGGAGGAGACCCAGTACTTC. It encodes CATRLTGEETQYF.

In this sample, this clonotype turned up many times. The chain has TRBV7-9 and TRBJ1-2; unclear D gene. V lost 3 bases, J lost 0 bases, and 5 bases lay in between. The CDR3 has 13 amino acids. Per the germline V gene, CDR1 is SEHNR and CDR2 is FQNEAQ (reference sequence). CDR3 in amino acids: CASSFTTNYGYTF. The CDR3 DNA reads TGTGCCAGCAGCTTTACAACTAACTATGGCTACACCTTC.

In its sample, this clonotype was seen a few times. Possible read error: a much larger clone is one base away. The CDR3 does not end in the conserved phenylalanine or tryptophan, so this is likely a read error. The chain has TRBV7-2 and TRBJ1-2; 10 bases fit TRBD1. Germline assignment: CDR1 SGHTA and CDR2 FQGNSA. The CDR3 has 16 amino acids. With V trimmed by 0 bases and J by 2 bases, 3 bases remained unmatched. CDR3 region: CASSLAPGQGNYGYTL. The CDR3 coding sequence is TGTGCCAGCAGCTTAGCGCCGGGACAGGGGAACTATGGCTACACCCTC.

The rearrangement uses TRBV11-2 and TRBJ1-6; 8 nucleotides match TRBD1. J lost 3 bases, V lost 6 bases, and 4 bases had no gene match. This CDR3 has 15 amino acids. Germline lookup yields CDR1 SGHAT and CDR2 FQNNGV. DNA of the CDR3: TGTGCCAGCAGAAGGGACAGGAACTATAATTCACCCCTCCACTTT. Residues: CASRRDRNYNSPLHF.

In its sample, this clonotype was seen many times. The rearrangement uses TRBV10-2 and TRBJ2-2; D remains ambiguous. Trimming shortened V by 6 bases and J by 0 bases, and 11 bases separated the two germline ends. Germline V gene data show CDR1 as WSHSY and CDR2 as SAAADI. This CDR3 spans 15 amino acids. Here the CDR3 DNA reads TGCGCCAGCAGGCTAGAGAGACCGAACACCGGGGAGCTGTTTTTT. This codes for CASRLERPNTGELFF.

J is TRBJ2-2 and V is TRBV7-8, with unresolved D. CDR3 length: 13 amino acids. V was shortened by 1 base and J by 5 bases, with 5 bases between the two germline ends. Per the germline V gene, CDR1 is SGHVS and CDR2 is FQNEAQ. CDR3 protein: CASSLDFTGELFF. CDR3 DNA: TGTGCCAGCAGCTTAGACTTTACCGGGGAGCTGTTTTTT.

This clonotype showed up just a few times. The chain couples TRBV4-2 to TRBJ1-1; D call uncertain. The V end lost 1 base, the J end lost 9 bases, and 18 bases lay between the germline ends. CDR1 is LGHNA and CDR2 is YNFKEQ in the germline V gene. CDR3 length equals 15 residues. CDR3 amino acids: CASSQAGGDPLKAFF. The CDR3, as DNA: TGTGCCAGCAGCCAAGCTGGAGGAGACCCACTGAAAGCTTTCTTT.

The chain carries TRBV7-2 and TRBJ2-2; the D is unclear. In germline, CDR1 is SGHTA, CDR2 FQGNSA. This CDR3 contains 15 residues. Trimming took off 5 bases at V and 3 bases at J, with 13 bases between the two ends. In DNA form, the CDR3 reads TGTGCCAGCAGCCAAGCAGGATTGCACACCGGGGAGCTGTTTTTT. Its translation: CASSQAGLHTGELFF. Combining the CDR3 with reference TRBV7-2 and TRBJ2-2 gives the whole variable domain GAGVSQSPSNKVTEKGKDVELRCDPISGHTALYWYRQSLGQGLEFLIYFQGNSAPDKSGLPSDRFSAERTGGSVSTLTIQRTQQEDSAVYLCASSQAGLHTGELFFGEGSRLTVL.

V gene TRBV30 combines with J gene TRBJ2-7; D is perhaps TRBD1 or TRBD2 (6 bases each). The CDR3 extends over 14 amino acids. Germline V gene lookup returns CDR1 GTSNPN and CDR2 SVGIG (reference sequence). V was pared by 0 bases and J by 9 bases, with 18 bases between. The CDR3 DNA reads as TGTGCCTGGAGTGTAGGGGGGCCCCTTACCGGGCAGTACTTC. Its translation is CAWSVGGPLTGQYF.

The CDR3 protein is CASQVRGPNTEAFF. The CDR3 nucleotides are TGTGCCAGCCAAGTACGGGGACCGAACACTGAAGCTTTCTTT. The V gene is TRBV27, the J gene TRBJ1-1, with D tentatively TRBD1 (5 bases). This CDR3 region has 14 residues. CDR1 is MNHEY and CDR2 is SMNVEV in the germline V gene (reference sequence). V lost 8 bases and J 1 base, leaving 14 bases between the germline ends.

As concerns this clonotype: A much larger clone is a single base away; this may be a read error. V and J are TRBV10-3 and TRBJ1-4; D not resolved. V gave up 5 bases and J gave up 3 bases, with 13 bases separating them. The CDR3 is 15 amino acids. The V gene's germline CDR1 is ENHRY and CDR2 SYGVKD. The CDR3 DNA sequence: TGTGCCATCAGTTACTCGAGTGGGGCTAATGAAAAACTGTTTTTT. It yields the protein CAISYSSGANEKLFF.

This clonotype was detected many times. V is TRBV10-3 and J is TRBJ2-2; 9 bases are shared with TRBD1. Germline lookup yields CDR1 ENHRY and CDR2 SYGVKD. The CDR3 spans 18 residues. V gave up 6 bases and J gave up 0 bases; unmatched junction bases: 11. Written as DNA, the CDR3 is TGTGCCATCAGGATTGGGACAGGGAAGCTCGCGAACACCGGGGAGCTGTTTTTT. Protein product: CAIRIGTGKLANTGELFF.

This clonotype was recorded at least ten times. The rearrangement joins TRBV29-1 to TRBJ1-2, with a possible D match to TRBD1 (5 bases). The germline gives CDR1 SQVTM, CDR2 ANQGSEA. The ends were cut back, 4 bases at V and 5 bases at J, with 8 bases in the middle. This CDR3 has 11 residues. CDR3 amino acids: CSVGAGYGYTF. CDR3 in DNA: TGCAGCGTTGGCGCAGGGTATGGCTACACCTTC. Based on the CDR3 plus reference TRBV29-1 and TRBJ1-2, the full variable domain is SAVISQKPSRDICQRGTSLTIQCQVDSQVTMMFWYRQQPGQSLTLIATANQGSEATYESGFVIDKFPISRPNLTFSTLTVSNMSPEDSSIYLCSVGAGYGYTFGSGTRLTVV.

Comments on this clonotype: Since a much larger clone is just one base distant, this may be a read error. The chain has TRBV9 and TRBJ2-2, with a weak D call TRBD1 (5 bases). Germline values: CDR1 SGDLS, CDR2 YYNGEE. CDR3 length: 16 residues. V lost 1 base, J lost 4 bases, and 14 bases lay in between. Here the CDR3 reads CASSVSPGPSTGELFF. Written as DNA, the CDR3 is TGTGCCAGCAGCGTAAGTCCAGGGCCGAGCACCGGGGAGCTGTTTTTT. Full variable domain (rest looked up from reference TRBV9 and TRBJ2-2): DSGVTQTPKHLITATGQRVTLRCSPRSGDLSVYWYQQSLDQGLQFLIQYYNGEERAKGNILERFSAQQFPDLHSELNLSSLELGDSALYFCASSVSPGPSTGELFFGEGSRLTVL.